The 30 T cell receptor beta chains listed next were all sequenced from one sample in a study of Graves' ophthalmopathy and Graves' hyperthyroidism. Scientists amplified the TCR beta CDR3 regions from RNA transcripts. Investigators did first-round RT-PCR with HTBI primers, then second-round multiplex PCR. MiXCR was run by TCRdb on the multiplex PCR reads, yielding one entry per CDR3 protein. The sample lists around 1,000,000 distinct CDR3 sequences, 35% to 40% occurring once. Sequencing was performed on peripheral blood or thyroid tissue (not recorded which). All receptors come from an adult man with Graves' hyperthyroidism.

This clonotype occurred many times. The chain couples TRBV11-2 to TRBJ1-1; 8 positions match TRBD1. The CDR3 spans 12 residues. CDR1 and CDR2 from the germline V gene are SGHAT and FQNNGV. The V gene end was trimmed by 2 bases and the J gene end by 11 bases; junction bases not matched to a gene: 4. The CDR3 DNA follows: TGTGCCAGCAGCTTAAGGACAGGGAAGGCTTTCTTT. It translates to CASSLRTGKAFF.

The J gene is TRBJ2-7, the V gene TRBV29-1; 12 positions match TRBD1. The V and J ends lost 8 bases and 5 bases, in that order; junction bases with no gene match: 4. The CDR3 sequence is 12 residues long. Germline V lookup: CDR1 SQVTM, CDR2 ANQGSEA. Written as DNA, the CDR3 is TGCAGCCTGGGACAGGGGGCGGACGAGCAGTACTTC. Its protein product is CSLGQGADEQYF.

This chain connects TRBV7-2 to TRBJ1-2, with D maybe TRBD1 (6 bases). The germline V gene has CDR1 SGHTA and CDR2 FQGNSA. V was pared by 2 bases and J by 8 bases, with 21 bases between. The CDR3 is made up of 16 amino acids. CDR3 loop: CASSLSARGATGGYTF. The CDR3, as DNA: TGTGCCAGCAGCTTATCTGCTCGGGGGGCAACGGGGGGCTACACCTTC.

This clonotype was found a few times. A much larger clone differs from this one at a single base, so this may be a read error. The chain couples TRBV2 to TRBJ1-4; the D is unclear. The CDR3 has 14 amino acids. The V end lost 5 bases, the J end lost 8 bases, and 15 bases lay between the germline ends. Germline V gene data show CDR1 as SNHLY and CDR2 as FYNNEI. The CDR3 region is CASSLPPLREKLFF. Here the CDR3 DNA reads TGTGCCAGCAGTCTACCCCCCTTACGAGAAAAACTGTTTTTT.

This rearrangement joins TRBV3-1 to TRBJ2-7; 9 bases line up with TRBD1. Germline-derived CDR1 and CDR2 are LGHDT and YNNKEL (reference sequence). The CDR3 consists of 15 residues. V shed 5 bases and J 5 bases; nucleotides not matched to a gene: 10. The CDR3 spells CASSFPGQGFNEQYF. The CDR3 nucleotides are TGTGCCAGCAGCTTTCCGGGACAGGGATTCAACGAGCAGTACTTC.

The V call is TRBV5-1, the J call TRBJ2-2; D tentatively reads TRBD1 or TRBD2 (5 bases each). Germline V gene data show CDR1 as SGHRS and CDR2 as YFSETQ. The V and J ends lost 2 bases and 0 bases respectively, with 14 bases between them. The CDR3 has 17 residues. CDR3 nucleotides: TGCGCCAGCAGCTTTAGCACAAGGGACCCGAACACCGGGGAGCTGTTTTTT. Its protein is CASSFSTRDPNTGELFF.

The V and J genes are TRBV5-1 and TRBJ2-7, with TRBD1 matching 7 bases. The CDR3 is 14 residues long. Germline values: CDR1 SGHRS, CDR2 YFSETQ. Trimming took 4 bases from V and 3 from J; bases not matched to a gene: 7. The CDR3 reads CASSIRDSDYEQYF. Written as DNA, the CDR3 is TGCGCCAGCAGCATACGGGACAGTGACTACGAGCAGTACTTC.

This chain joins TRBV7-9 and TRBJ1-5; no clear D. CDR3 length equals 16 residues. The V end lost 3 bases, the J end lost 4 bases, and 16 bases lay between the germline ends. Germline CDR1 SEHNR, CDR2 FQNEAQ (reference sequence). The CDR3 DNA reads TGTGCCAGCAGCTTCTTAGAGGCAGGACTAAATCAGCCCCAGCATTTT. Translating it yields CASSFLEAGLNQPQHF.

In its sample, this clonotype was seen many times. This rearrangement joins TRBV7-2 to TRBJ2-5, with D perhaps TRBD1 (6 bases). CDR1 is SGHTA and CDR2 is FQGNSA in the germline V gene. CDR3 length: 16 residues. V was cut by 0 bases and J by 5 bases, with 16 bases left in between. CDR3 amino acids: CASSLAWGREGETQYF. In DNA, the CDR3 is TGTGCCAGCAGCTTAGCGTGGGGGCGAGAGGGCGAGACCCAGTACTTC.

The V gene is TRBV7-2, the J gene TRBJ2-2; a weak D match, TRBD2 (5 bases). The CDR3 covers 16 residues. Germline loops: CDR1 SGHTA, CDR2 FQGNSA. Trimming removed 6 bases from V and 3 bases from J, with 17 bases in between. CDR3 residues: CASRSGSNMDTGELFF. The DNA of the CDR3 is TGTGCCAGCAGGTCGGGATCCAATATGGACACCGGGGAGCTGTTTTTT.

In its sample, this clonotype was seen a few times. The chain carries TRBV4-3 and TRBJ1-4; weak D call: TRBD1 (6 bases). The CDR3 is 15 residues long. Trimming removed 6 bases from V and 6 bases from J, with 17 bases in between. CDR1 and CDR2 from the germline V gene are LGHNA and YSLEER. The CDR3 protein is CASSRTAEGHEKLFF. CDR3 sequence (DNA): TGCGCCAGCAGTAGGACAGCCGAGGGGCATGAAAAACTGTTTTTT.

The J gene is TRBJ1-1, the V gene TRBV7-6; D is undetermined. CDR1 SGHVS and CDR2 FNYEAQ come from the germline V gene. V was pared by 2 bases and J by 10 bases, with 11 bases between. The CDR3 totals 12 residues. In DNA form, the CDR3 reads TGTGCCAGCAGCTTACAGGCCAATGTAGCTTTCTTT. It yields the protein CASSLQANVAFF.

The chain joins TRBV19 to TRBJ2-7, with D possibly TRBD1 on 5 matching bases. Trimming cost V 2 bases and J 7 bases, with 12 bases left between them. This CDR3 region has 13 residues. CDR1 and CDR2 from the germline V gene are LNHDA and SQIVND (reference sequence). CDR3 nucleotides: TGTGCCAGTAGTATATCCCAGGGTTGGGAGCAGTACTTC. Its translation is CASSISQGWEQYF.

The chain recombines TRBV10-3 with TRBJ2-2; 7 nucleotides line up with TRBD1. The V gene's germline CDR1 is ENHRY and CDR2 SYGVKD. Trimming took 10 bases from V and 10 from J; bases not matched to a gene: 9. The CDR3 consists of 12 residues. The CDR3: CATRQGLVELFF. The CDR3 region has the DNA TGTGCCACCAGACAGGGCCTCGTGGAGCTGTTTTTT.

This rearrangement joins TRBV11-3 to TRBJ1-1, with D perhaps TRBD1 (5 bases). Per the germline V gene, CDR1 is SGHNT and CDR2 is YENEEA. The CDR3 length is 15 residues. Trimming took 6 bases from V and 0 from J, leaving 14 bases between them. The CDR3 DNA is TGTGCCAGCAGGGGGGAAAGCGGGGTGAACACTGAAGCTTTCTTT. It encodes CASRGESGVNTEAFF.

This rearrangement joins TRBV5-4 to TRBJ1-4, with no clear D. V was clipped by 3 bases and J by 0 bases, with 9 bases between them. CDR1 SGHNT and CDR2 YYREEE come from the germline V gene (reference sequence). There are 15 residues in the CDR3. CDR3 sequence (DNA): TGTGCCAGCAGCTCCGGACTGACAACTAATGAAAAACTGTTTTTT. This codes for CASSSGLTTNEKLFF.

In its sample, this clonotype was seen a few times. The CDR3 loop is CSGGTEGGGYTF. DNA of the CDR3: TGCAGCGGGGGGACGGAGGGGGGAGGCTACACCTTC. The V call is TRBV29-1, the J call TRBJ1-2, with a tentative D call TRBD1 (6 bases). Germline CDR1 SQVTM, CDR2 ANQGSEA. This CDR3 comprises 12 residues. Trimming cost V 7 bases and J 8 bases, with 17 bases left between them.

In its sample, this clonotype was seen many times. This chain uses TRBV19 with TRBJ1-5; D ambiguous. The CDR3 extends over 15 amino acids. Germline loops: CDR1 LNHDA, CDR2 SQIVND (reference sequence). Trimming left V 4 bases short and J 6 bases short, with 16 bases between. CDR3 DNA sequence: TGTGCCAGTAGTACACCCCGGGGTGCCGTTCAGCCCCAGCATTTT. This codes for CASSTPRGAVQPQHF.

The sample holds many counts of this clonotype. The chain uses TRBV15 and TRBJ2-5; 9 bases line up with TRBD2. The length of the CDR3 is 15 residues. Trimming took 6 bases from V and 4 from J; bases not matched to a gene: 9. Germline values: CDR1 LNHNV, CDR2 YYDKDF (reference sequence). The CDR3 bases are TGTGCCACCAGGGATAGCGGGGGAACGGGAGAGACCCAGTACTTC. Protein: CATRDSGGTGETQYF.

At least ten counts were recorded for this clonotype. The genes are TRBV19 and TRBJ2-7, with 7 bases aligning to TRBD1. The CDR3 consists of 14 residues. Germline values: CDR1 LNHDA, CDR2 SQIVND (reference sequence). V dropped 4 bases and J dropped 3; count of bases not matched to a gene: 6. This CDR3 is CASSTPGQYYEQYF. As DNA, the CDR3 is TGTGCCAGTAGTACTCCGGGACAGTACTACGAGCAGTACTTC.

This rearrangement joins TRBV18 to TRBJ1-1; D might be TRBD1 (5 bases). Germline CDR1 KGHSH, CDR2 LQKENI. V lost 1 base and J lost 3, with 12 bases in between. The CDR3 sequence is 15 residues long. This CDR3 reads CASSPQQGRHTEAFF. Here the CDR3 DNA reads TGTGCCAGCTCACCACAGCAGGGTAGACACACTGAAGCTTTCTTT.

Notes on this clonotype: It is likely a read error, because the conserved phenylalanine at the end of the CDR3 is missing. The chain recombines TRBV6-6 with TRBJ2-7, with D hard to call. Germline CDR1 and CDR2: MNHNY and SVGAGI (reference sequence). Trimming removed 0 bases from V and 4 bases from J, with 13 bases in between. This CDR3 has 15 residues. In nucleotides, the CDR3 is TGTGCCAGCAGTTACTCACGGCAACGAGAATACGAGCAGTACCTC. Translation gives CASSYSRQREYEQYL.

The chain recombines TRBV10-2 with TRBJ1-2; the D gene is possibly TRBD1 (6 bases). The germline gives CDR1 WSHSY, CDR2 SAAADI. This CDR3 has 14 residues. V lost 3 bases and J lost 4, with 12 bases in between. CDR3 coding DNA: TGCGCCAGCAGTGAAGGACAGCTGGTCTATGGCTACACCTTC. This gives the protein CASSEGQLVYGYTF.

The CDR3 reads CASSEALSRTEAFF. Written as DNA, the CDR3 is TGTGCCAGCAGTGAAGCGCTAAGTAGGACTGAAGCTTTCTTT. The rearrangement joins TRBV7-2 to TRBJ1-1; D is unresolved. This CDR3 has 14 residues. Germline V gene data show CDR1 as SGHTA and CDR2 as FQGNSA. Deletions cut 6 bases from V and 5 bases from J, with 16 bases between.

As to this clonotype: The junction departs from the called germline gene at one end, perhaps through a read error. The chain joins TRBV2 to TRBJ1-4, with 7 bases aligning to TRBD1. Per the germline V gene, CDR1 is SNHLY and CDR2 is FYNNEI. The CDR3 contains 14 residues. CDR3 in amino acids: CARSPGTANEKLFF. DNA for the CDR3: TGTGCCCGCAGTCCCGGGACAGCTAATGAAAAACTGTTTTTT.

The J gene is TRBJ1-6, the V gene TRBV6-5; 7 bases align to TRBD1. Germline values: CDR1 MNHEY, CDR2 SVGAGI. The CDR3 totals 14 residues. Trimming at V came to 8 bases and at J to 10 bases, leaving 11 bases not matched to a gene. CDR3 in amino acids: CASGLDRVGSPLHF. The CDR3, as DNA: TGTGCCAGCGGTCTTGACAGGGTCGGGTCACCCCTCCACTTT.

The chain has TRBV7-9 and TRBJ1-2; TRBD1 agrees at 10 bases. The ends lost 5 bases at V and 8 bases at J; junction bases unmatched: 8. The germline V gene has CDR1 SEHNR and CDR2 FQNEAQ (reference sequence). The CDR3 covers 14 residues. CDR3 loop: CASSPRGQGLGYTF. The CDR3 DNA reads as TGTGCCAGCAGCCCGCGGGGACAGGGGCTCGGCTACACCTTC. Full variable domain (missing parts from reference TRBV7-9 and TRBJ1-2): DTGVSQNPRHKITKRGQNVTFRCDPISEHNRLYWYRQTLGQGPEFLTYFQNEAQLEKSRLLSDRFSAERPKGSFSTLEIQRTEQGDSAMYLCASSPRGQGLGYTFGSGTRLTVV.

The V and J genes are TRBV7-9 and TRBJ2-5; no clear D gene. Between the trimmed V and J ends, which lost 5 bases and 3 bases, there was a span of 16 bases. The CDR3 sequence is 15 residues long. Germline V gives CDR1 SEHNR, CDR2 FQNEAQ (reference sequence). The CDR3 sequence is CASSPRGIGKETQYF. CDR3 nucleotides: TGTGCCAGCAGCCCCCGAGGAATCGGAAAAGAGACCCAGTACTTC.

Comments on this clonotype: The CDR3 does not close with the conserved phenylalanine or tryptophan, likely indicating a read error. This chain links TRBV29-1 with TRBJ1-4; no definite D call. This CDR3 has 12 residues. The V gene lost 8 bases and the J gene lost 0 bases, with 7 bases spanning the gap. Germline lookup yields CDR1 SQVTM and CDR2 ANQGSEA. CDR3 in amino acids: CSWGATNEKLFC. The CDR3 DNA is TGCAGCTGGGGAGCAACTAATGAAAAACTGTTTTGT.

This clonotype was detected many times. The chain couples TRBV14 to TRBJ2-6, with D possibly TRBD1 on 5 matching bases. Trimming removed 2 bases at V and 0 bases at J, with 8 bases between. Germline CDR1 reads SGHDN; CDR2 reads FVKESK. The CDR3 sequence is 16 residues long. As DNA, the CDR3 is TGTGCCAGCAGCCAAAGGGGCGTCTCTGGGGCCAACGTCCTGACTTTC. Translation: CASSQRGVSGANVLTF. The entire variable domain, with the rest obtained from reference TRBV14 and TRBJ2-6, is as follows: EAGVTQFPSHSVIEKGQTVTLRCDPISGHDNLYWYRRVMGKEIKFLLHFVKESKQDESGMPNNRFLAERTGGTYSTLKVQPAELEDSGVYFCASSQRGVSGANVLTFGAGSRLTVL.